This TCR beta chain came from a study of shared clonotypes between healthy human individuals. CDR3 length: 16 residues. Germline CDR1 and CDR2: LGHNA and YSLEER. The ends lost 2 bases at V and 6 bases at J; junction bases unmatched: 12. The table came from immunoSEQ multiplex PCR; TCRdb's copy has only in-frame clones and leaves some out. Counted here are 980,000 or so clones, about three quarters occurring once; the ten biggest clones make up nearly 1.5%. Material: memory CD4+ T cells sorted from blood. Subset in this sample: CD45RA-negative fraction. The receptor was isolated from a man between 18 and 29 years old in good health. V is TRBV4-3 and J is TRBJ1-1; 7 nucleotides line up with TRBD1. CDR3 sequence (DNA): TGCGCCAGCAGCCAATCACTAACAGGGGCGTTAGCTGAAGCTTTCTTT. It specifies CASSQSLTGALAEAFF.